The T cell receptor (beta chain) under discussion was sequenced for a study of beta chain features in type 1 diabetes. Study background: Cell yields, age and gender were similar between patients and healthy donors.

The sample holds many counts of this clone. The antigen remains undetermined. CD45RO/CCR7/CD25/CD127/CD95/CD27 sorting isolated CD4+ naive, central memory, regulatory and stem cell-like memory cells. V lost 6 bases, J lost 0 bases, and 14 bases stayed unmatched. Germline CDR1 reads MNHEY; CDR2 reads SMNVEV (reference sequence). The CDR3 runs to 17 residues. Expressed TCRB transcripts were sequenced because the isolated RNA had all been reverse transcribed beforehand. Profiling relied on immunoSEQ multiplex PCR, and the TCRdb table lists in-frame clones only, not all of them. The sample lists roughly 150,000 clones; around 10% were seen once. Study-wide findings and caveats: The analysis here could not establish whether HLA type shapes TCRB rearrangement. For type 1 diabetes patients, VDJ junctions showed fewer insertions and more deletions.

This chain uses TRBV27 with TRBJ2-7, with TRBD1 matching over 7 bases. The sample consisted of central memory CD4+ T cells from blood. This TCR was sampled from a man between 18 and 35 years old in good health. For the CDR3, the DNA is TGTGCCAGCAGCCTACAAGGGGGCTTAACCTTCTCCTACGAGCAGTACTTC. This translates into CASSLQGGLTFSYEQYF.